This TCR beta chain was recorded in a study of stem cell transplantation in POMP-related autoinflammatory disease. Overall study context: Hypothesis: faulty thymoproteasomes impair CD8+ T-cell selection, skewing TRB repertoires. Before transplant, CD4+ T cells skewed naive and CD8+ proportions were low. Whole-study findings and limits: A trend toward lower repertoire diversity and greater clonality appeared in every analyzed T-cell subset of PRAID patients. Patients with PRAID showed a restricted number of unique TRB V-J gene pairings.

Comments on this clone: Antigen: not known.

Using immunoSEQ multiplex PCR, the repertoire was profiled, and TCRdb retains in-frame clones only, with some absent. The table lists 11,000 or so clones, approximately 86% of them singletons. V was clipped by 1 base and J by 5 bases, with 15 bases between them. The germline CDR1 and CDR2 sequences are MNHEY and SMNVEV (reference sequence). The CDR3 consists of 15 residues. Prominent immunodeficiency with autoinflammation defined PRAID. This receptor was taken from a human donor with POMP-related autoinflammation and immune dysregulation (PRAID). The chain uses TRBV27 and TRBJ2-7; the D gene is possibly TRBD2 (5 bases). Sequencing was performed on CD8+ T cells from PBMCs, taken before stem cell transplantation. The CDR3 DNA follows: TGTGCCAGCAGTTTATTTAGTGCGGGTTCTGACGAGCAGTACTTC. This codes for CASSLFSAGSDEQYF.